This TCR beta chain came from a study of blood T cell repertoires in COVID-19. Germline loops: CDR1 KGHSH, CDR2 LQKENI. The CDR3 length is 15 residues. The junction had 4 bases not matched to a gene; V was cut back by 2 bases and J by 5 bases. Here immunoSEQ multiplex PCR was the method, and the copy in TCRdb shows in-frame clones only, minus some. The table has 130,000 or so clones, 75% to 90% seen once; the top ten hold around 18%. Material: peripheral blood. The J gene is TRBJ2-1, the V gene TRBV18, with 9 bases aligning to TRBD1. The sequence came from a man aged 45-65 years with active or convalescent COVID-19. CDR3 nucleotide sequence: TGTGCCAGCTCACCAGGACAGGGGATCAACAATGAGCAGTTCTTC. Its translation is CASSPGQGINNEQFF.